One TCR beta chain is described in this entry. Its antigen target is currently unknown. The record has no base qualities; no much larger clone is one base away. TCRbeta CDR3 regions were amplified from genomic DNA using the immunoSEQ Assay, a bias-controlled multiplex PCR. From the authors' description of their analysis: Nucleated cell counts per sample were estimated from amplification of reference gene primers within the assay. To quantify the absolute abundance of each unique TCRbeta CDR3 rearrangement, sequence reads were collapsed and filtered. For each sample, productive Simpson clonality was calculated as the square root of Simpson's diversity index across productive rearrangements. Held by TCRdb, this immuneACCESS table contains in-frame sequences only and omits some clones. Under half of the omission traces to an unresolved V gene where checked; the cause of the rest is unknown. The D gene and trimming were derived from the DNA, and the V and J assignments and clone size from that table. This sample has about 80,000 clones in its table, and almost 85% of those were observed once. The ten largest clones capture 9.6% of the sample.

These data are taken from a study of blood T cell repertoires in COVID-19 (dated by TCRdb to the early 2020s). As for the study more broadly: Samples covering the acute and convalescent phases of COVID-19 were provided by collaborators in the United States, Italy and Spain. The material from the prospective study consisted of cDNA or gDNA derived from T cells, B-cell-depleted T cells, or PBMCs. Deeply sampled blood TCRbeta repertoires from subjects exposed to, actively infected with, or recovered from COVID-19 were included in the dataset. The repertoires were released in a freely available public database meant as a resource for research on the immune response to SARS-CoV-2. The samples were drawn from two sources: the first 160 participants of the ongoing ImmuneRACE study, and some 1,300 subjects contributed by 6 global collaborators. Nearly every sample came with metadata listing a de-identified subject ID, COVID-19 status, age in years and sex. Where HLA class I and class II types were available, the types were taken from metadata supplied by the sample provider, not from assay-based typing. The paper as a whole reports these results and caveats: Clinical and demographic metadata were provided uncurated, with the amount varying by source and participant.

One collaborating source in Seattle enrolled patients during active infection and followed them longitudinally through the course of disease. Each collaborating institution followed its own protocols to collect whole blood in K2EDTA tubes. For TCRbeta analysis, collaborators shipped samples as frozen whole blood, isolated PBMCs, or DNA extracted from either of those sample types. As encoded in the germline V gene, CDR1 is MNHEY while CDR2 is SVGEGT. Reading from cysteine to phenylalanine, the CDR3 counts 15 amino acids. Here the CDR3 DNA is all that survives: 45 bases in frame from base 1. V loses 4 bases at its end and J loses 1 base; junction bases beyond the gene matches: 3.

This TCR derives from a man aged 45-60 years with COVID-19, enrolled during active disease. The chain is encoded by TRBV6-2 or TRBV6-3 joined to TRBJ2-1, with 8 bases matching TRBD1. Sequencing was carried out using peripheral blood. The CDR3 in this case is CASSFGQGSYNEQFF. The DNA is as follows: TGTGCCAGCAGTTTCGGACAGGGATCCTACAATGAGCAGTTCTTC.